This record covers a single T cell receptor (beta chain). Antigen unknown. These data belong to a study of PD-1 blockade in classical Hodgkin lymphoma. Looking at the study overall: With a 2-week interval, patients received intravenous nivolumab at 3 mg/kg.

TCRdb keeps only in-frame clones here, not all; method: immunoSEQ multiplex PCR. The table records fewer than 90,000 clones, around 90% of them present only once. General study points: Compared with healthy donors, newly diagnosed patients reportedly showed lower baseline TCR diversity. Whoever responded completely had baseline diversity much like that seen in newly diagnosed patients. Compared with baseline, CD4+ but not CD8+ TCR diversity had risen significantly by C4D1.

The germline CDR1 and CDR2 sequences are MNHNS and SASEGT. Trimming stripped 5 bases from V and 2 bases from J, with 13 bases between. CDR3 length equals 14 residues. Relapses following autologous stem cell transplantation were seen in all patients, with brentuximab vedotin exposure varying. The TCR originated in a human donor with classical Hodgkin lymphoma. The starting material was peripheral blood mononuclear cells (PBMCs), obtained at baseline. The chain carries TRBV6-1 and TRBJ2-7; the D gene is possibly TRBD1 (6 bases). CDR3 in amino acids: CASSPTGYAYEQYF. CDR3 nucleotide sequence: TGTGCCAGCAGTCCCACAGGGTATGCCTACGAGCAGTACTTC.